These T cell receptor beta chains were read from a single sample in a study of vaccination effects on CD4 cells after COVID-19. Clones were sequenced by immunoSEQ multiplex PCR, and TCRdb holds only the in-frame ones, with some missing. The sample lists about 66,000 clones, less than 80% occurring once. No antigens are known for them. The material was CD4+ T cells from PBMCs cultured without peptide, obtained after COVID-19 vaccination. These receptors were collected from a human donor who received a COVID-19 vaccine. Both conserved end residues are part of each CDR3. D genes are given only for firm matches. Where a row states a size, it is once, few, many or the class of an expanded clone; other rows omit it.

D	J	size	V	CDR3	DNA
TRBD1	TRBJ1-4	.	TRBV3-1/TRBV3-2	CASRRQGRDEKLFF	TGTGCCAGCAGAAGACAGGGCCGGGATGAAAAACTGTTTTTT
TRBD1	TRBJ1-5	.	TRBV10-3	CAISGGTGGTSNQPQHF	TGTGCCATCAGTGGAGGGACAGGGGGGACGAGCAATCAGCCCCAGCATTTT
.	TRBJ2-2	.	TRBV9	CASSVQTQSGELFF	TGTGCCAGCAGCGTTCAGACACAGTCCGGGGAGCTGTTTTTT
TRBD1	TRBJ2-5	.	TRBV6-1	CASSEAQGARVTQYF	TGTGCCAGCAGTGAGGCCCAGGGGGCGCGAGTCACCCAGTACTTC
TRBD2	TRBJ2-2	.	TRBV2	CASSESGGNTGELFF	TGTGCCAGCAGTGAGTCGGGGGGGAACACCGGGGAGCTGTTTTTT
.	TRBJ2-5	.	TRBV2	CASANGRTQETQYF	TGTGCCAGCGCTAACGGACGGACGCAAGAGACCCAGTACTTC
.	TRBJ1-5	.	TRBV2	CASILEEGGSNQPQHF	TGTGCCAGCATCCTCGAGGAGGGGGGCAGCAATCAGCCCCAGCATTTT
.	TRBJ1-1	few	TRBV2	CASSGTRNTEAFF	TGTGCCAGCAGCGGGACGCGGAACACTGAAGCTTTCTTT
.	TRBJ1-4	.	TRBV2	CASRTRGAATNEKLFF	TGTGCCAGCAGAACGAGAGGGGCAGCAACTAATGAAAAACTGTTTTTT
TRBD2	TRBJ2-2	.	TRBV7-3	CASSLMVGVAGRTGELFF	TGTGCCAGCAGCTTAATGGTTGGGGTAGCGGGGCGGACCGGGGAGCTGTTTTTT
.	TRBJ1-3	.	TRBV5-6	CASSGTSTAGNTIYF	TGTGCCAGCAGCGGGACCTCAACAGCTGGAAACACCATATATTTT
.	TRBJ1-2	.	TRBV18	CASSPNPDANYGYTF	TGTGCCAGCTCACCTAATCCAGATGCTAACTATGGCTACACCTTC
.	TRBJ2-3	.	TRBV3-1/TRBV3-2	CASSQGGLQGDTQYF	TGTGCCAGCAGCCAAGGGGGACTCCAAGGTGATACGCAGTATTTT
TRBD1	TRBJ1-6	few	TRBV19	CASSLGTGDSPLHF	TGTGCCAGTAGCCTCGGGACAGGGGATTCACCCCTCCACTTT
.	TRBJ1-4	.	TRBV7-9	CASSLGWAINEKLFF	TGTGCCAGCAGCTTAGGCTGGGCGATTAATGAAAAACTGTTTTTT
.	TRBJ1-6	.	TRBV3-1/TRBV3-2	CASSQVGGSYNSPLHF	TGTGCCAGCAGCCAGGTTGGGGGCTCCTATAATTCACCCCTCCACTTT
.	TRBJ1-5	.	TRBV9	CASSVGGQGNQPQHF	TGTGCCAGCAGCGTAGGGGGGCAGGGCAATCAGCCCCAGCATTTT
.	TRBJ2-2	.	TRBV6-5	CASSYPLGGNTGELFF	TGTGCCAGCAGTTACCCCCTTGGGGGGAACACCGGGGAGCTGTTTTTT
TRBD1	TRBJ1-4	.	TRBV18	CASSPRQGVAEKLFF	TGTGCCAGCTCACCACGGCAGGGGGTTGCTGAAAAACTGTTTTTT
.	TRBJ1-1	.	TRBV2	CASSTSGYEAFF	TGTGCCAGCAGTACGTCTGGATATGAAGCTTTCTTT
.	TRBJ1-2	once	TRBV9	CASSVGRGSRYGYTF	TGTGCCAGCAGCGTAGGACGGGGAAGTCGCTATGGCTACACCTTC
.	TRBJ2-2	once	TRBV6-1	CASSEAGETGELFF	TGTGCCAGCAGTGAAGCCGGGGAGACCGGGGAGCTGTTTTTT
.	TRBJ1-3	.	TRBV5-3	CARSRGLSSGNTIYF	TGTGCCAGAAGCAGGGGACTCAGCTCTGGAAACACCATATATTTT
.	TRBJ1-5	few	TRBV19	CASTPGRRVEQPQHF	TGTGCCAGTACCCCTGGGCGAAGGGTTGAACAGCCCCAGCATTTT
.	TRBJ1-5	once	TRBV6-6	CASSPNPKYSNQPQHF	TGTGCCAGCAGTCCAAACCCCAAATATAGCAATCAGCCCCAGCATTTT
.	TRBJ2-5	once	TRBV6-6	CATRQGQREETQYF	TGTGCCACCCGACAGGGACAGCGGGAAGAGACCCAGTACTTC
.	TRBJ1-1	few	TRBV12-3/TRBV12-4	CASSPGQYTEAFF	TGTGCCAGCAGCCCCGGACAGTACACTGAAGCTTTCTTT
TRBD1	TRBJ1-1	.	TRBV4-2	CASSNGGTGGRGTEAFF	TGTGCCAGCAGCAACGGAGGGACAGGGGGCAGAGGCACTGAAGCTTTCTTT
.	TRBJ2-2	.	TRBV3-1/TRBV3-2	CASSQDLNHDTGELFF	TGTGCCAGCAGCCAAGATCTAAACCACGACACCGGGGAGCTGTTTTTT
.	TRBJ2-3	.	TRBV5-6	CASSAYADTQYF	TGTGCCAGCAGCGCCTACGCAGATACGCAGTATTTT
.	TRBJ2-3	.	TRBV10-3	CAISDPQGKGPDTQYF	TGTGCCATCAGTGACCCACAGGGTAAGGGCCCAGATACGCAGTATTTT
.	TRBJ2-5	.	TRBV7-2	CASSFGPEQGTQYF	TGTGCCAGCAGCTTCGGGCCGGAACAGGGGACCCAGTACTTC
.	TRBJ2-3	.	TRBV19	CASSISTDTQYF	TGTGCCAGTAGTATAAGCACAGATACGCAGTATTTT
.	TRBJ1-2	.	TRBV24-1	CATSDPGQGYTF	TGTGCCACCAGTGATCCAGGCCAGGGCTACACCTTC